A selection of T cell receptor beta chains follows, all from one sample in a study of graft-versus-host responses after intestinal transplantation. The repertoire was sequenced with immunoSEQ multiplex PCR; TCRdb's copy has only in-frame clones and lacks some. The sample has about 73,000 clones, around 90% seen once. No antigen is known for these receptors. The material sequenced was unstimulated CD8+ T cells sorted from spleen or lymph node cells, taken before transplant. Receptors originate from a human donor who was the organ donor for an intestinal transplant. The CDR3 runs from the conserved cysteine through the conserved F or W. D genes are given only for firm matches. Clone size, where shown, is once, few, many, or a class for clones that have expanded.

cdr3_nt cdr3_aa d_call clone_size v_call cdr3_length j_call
TGTGCCTGGAGCTTACTAGCGGGGTCCCTAGGAGATACGCAGTATTTT CAWSLLAGSLGDTQYF TRBD2 . TRBV30 16 TRBJ2-3
TGTGCCAGCAGACGAGGGACAGGTTTCTGGGATGAGCAGTTCTTC CASRRGTGFWDEQFF TRBD1 . TRBV5-6 15 TRBJ2-1
TGTGCCAGCAGTCCACTAGTCCCACTGTCCTACAATGAGCAGTTCTTC CASSPLVPLSYNEQFF . . TRBV27 16 TRBJ2-1
TGTGCCAGCAGCCCCGGGACAGTCATTCCTGAGTATTCTGGAAACACCATATATTTT CASSPGTVIPEYSGNTIYF TRBD1 . TRBV5-6 19 TRBJ1-3
TGTGCCAGCAGCTACAGGGGAAATTCACCCCTCCACTTT CASSYRGNSPLHF TRBD1 . TRBV7-9 13 TRBJ1-6
TGCGCCAGCAGCCCTGTGGCGGGGGGGCCCTACAATGAGCAGTTCTTC CASSPVAGGPYNEQFF TRBD2 once TRBV4-1 16 TRBJ2-1
TGCGCCAGCAGCCCGAGGGGGGGGCGGGAGCTGTTTTTT CASSPRGGRELFF . . TRBV4-3 13 TRBJ2-2
TGTGCCAGCAGTTACTCGGGCGGGGGGAACACCGGGGAGCTGTTTTTT CASSYSGGGNTGELFF TRBD2 . TRBV6-5 16 TRBJ2-2
TGTGCCAGCAGCTTGGGAGGGAGTGGACTAGTCAGCAATGAGCAGTTCTTC CASSLGGSGLVSNEQFF TRBD2 . TRBV5-6 17 TRBJ2-1
TGCGCCAGCAGCTTAGAGGGACAGAATAATTCACCCCTCCACTTT CASSLEGQNNSPLHF TRBD1 . TRBV5-1 15 TRBJ1-6
TGTGCCAGCAGCTTCTGGGGGGGTAGCACCGGGGAGCTGTTTTTT CASSFWGGSTGELFF TRBD2 . TRBV7-6 15 TRBJ2-2
TGCGCCAGCAGCACTCCACCAATAGACTACAGAGACACTGAAGCTTTCTTT CASSTPPIDYRDTEAFF . few TRBV4-1 17 TRBJ1-1
TGTGCCAGCAGTTGGACAGGGGGATTGGTGAACACTGAAGCTTTCTTT CASSWTGGLVNTEAFF TRBD1 . TRBV27 16 TRBJ1-1
TGTGCCAGCAGTTACTCGATAGGAGACTCACCCCTCCACTTT CASSYSIGDSPLHF . few TRBV6-6 14 TRBJ1-6
TGCAGCGTTGTAGGCAGGGGGAACACTGAAGCTTTCTTT CSVVGRGNTEAFF . once TRBV29-1 13 TRBJ1-1
TGTGCCAGCAGTTTATCCCCCGAGGGAGGATACAATGAGCAGTTCTTC CASSLSPEGGYNEQFF . . TRBV28 16 TRBJ2-1
TGTGCCAGCAGCTTGGGGGCTCTAGCGGGGCCGGCCGGGGAGCTGTTTTTT CASSLGALAGPAGELFF TRBD2 . TRBV5-5 17 TRBJ2-2
TGCGCCAGCAGCACCCTGACAGCTAGCACAGATACGCAGTATTTT CASSTLTASTDTQYF . . TRBV5-1 15 TRBJ2-3
TGTGCCAGCAGATCACCAACGGGGGGAAACACCATATATTTT CASRSPTGGNTIYF . . TRBV2 14 TRBJ1-3
TGTGCCAGCAGAGGGGCCGGAAACACCATATATTTT CASRGAGNTIYF . . TRBV25-1 12 TRBJ1-3
TGTGCAGGTGGGCAGGGCAATCAGCCCCAGCATTTT CAGGQGNQPQHF . . TRBV19 12 TRBJ1-5
TGTGCCAGCAGTTTTCGAGGGGGCGGGAAAGCTTTCTTT CASSFRGGGKAFF TRBD1 . TRBV28 13 TRBJ1-1
TGTGCCAGCAGCTTCAGCGGGGGGCAAGAGACCCAGTACTTC CASSFSGGQETQYF TRBD2 . TRBV7-6 14 TRBJ2-5
TGTGCCAGCAGCTTGCGGGAAGGGTACACTGAAGCTTTCTTT CASSLREGYTEAFF . . TRBV5-4 14 TRBJ1-1
TGCGCCAGCAGCCAGGAGACAGCCTCTGGAAACACCATATATTTT CASSQETASGNTIYF . . TRBV4-1 15 TRBJ1-3
TGTGCCAGCAGCACGGGGGAGCGCCCAGAGACCCAGTACTTC CASSTGERPETQYF . . TRBV5-4 14 TRBJ2-5
TGTGCCAGTAGTACCCGAGACAGTAATTCACCCCTCCACTTT CASSTRDSNSPLHF . . TRBV19 14 TRBJ1-6